This T cell receptor (beta chain) appears in the sequencing data of a study of blood T cell repertoires in COVID-19. Study-level information: PBMCs, B-cell-depleted T cells, or T cells were the source of the cDNA or gDNA that made up the material.

Germline CDR1 is LNHDA and CDR2 is SQIVND (reference sequence). The CDR3 extends over 14 amino acids. The trim removed 8 bases at V and 4 bases at J, leaving 8 bases unmatched. The repertoire was sequenced with immunoSEQ multiplex PCR; TCRdb's copy has only in-frame clones and lacks some. The sample has 150,000 to 200,000 clones, about nine tenths seen once; the top ten hold roughly 6.7%. The clonotype originates from a man aged 35 to 55 with acute or convalescent COVID-19. Material for sequencing was peripheral blood. The chain recombines TRBV19 with TRBJ1-1; 9 bases are shared with TRBD1. The CDR3 DNA reads TGTGCCAGTGACCGGGACAGGGAGGGCACTGAAGCTTTCTTT. This codes for CASDRDREGTEAFF.